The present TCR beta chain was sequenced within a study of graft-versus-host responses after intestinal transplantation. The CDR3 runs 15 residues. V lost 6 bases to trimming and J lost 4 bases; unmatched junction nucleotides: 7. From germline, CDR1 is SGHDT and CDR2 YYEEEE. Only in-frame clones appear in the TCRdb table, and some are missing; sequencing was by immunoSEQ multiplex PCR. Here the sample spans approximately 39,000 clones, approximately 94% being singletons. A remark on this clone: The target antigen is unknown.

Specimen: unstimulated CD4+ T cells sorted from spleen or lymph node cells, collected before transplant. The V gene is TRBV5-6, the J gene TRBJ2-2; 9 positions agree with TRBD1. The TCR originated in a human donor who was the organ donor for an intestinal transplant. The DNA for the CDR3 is TGTGCCAGCACCGAACAGGGGGCAGGCACCGGGGAGCTGTTTTTT. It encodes CASTEQGAGTGELFF.